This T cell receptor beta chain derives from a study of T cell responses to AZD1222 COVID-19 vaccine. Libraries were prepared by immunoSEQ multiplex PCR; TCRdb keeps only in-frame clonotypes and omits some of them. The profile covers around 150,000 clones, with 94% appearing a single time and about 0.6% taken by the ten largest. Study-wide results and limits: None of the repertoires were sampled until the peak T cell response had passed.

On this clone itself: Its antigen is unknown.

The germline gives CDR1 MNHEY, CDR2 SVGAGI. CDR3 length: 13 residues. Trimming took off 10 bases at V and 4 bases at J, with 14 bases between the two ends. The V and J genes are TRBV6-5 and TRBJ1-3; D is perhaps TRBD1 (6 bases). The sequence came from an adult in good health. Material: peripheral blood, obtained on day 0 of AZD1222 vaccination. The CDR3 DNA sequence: TGTGCCACCAGGCGGGGGGCCGGAAACACCATATATTTT. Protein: CATRRGAGNTIYF.